The clone carrying this T cell receptor beta chain was seen at least ten times. Antigen: not known. Together with a sample-barcoded 5' primer, a J-beta primer mix was included in a second PCR lasting roughly 6 to 12 cycles. Using its own MiXCR run on the 5' RACE reads, TCRdb lists one record per CDR3 protein. The sample includes 800,000 or so distinct CDR3 sequences, around 45% of them seen just once. With each sample, at least 5 micrograms of total RNA were extracted. The sample is drawn from a study of blood T cells in healthy people across ages. Study-wide findings and caveats: A greater number of naive CD4+ cells and higher diversity distinguished long-lived donors from aged donors. Diversity figures based on one million T cells were deemed too low. As age increased, TCR beta diversity per million T cells fell in a roughly linear fashion.

With V trimmed by 5 bases and J by 2 bases, 8 bases remained unmatched. The CDR3 runs to 15 residues. Germline V lookup: CDR1 SQVTM, CDR2 ANQGSEA. The chain carries TRBV29-1 and TRBJ2-1; 8 bases match TRBD2. Sample: blood. The clonotype comes from an elderly man in good health. DNA of the CDR3: TGCAGCGTTCAGGGTAGCGGGGTCCCCTACAATGAGCAGTTCTTC. Protein: CSVQGSGVPYNEQFF.